This TCR beta chain was captured by sequencing in a study of blood T cell repertoires in COVID-19. This clone was found a few times. Looked up from germline, CDR1 is SEHNR and CDR2 is FQNEAQ (reference sequence). The CDR3 has 16 amino acids. With 2 bases removed from V and 2 bases from J, the gap between germline ends came to 14 bases. Here immunoSEQ multiplex PCR was the method, and the copy in TCRdb shows in-frame clones only, minus some. The sample carries over 300,000 clones, 70% to 90% recorded once. Cohort assignment relied on participant-reported clinical history. Sequenced sample: PBMCs or T cells enriched from blood (not recorded which). The chain carries TRBV7-9 and TRBJ2-3, with D tentatively TRBD2 (7 bases). The TCR sequence derives from a young man who had recovered from COVID-19. CDR3 region: CASSLIAGAPTDTQYF. The CDR3 region has the DNA TGTGCCAGCAGCTTAATTGCGGGGGCCCCCACAGATACGCAGTATTTT.